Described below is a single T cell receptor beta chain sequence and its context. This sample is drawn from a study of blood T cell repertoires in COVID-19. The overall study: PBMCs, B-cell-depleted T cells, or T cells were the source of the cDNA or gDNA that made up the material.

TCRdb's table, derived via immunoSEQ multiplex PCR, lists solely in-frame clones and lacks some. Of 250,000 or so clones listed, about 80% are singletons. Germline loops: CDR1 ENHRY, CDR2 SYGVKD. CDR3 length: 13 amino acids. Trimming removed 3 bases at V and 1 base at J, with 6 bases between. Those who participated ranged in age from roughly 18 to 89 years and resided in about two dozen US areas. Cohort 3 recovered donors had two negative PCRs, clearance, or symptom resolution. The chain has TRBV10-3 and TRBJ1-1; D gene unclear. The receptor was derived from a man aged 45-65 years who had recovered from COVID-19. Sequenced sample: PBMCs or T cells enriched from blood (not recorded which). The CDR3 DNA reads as TGTGCCATCAGTGATATCTCGAACACTGAAGCTTTCTTT. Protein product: CAISDISNTEAFF.